This TCR beta chain emerged from a study of cytomegalovirus exposure and HLA in healthy donors. Trimming left V 9 bases short and J 3 bases short, with 15 bases between. The CDR3 contains 13 residues. The germline V gene has CDR1 LNHDA and CDR2 SQIVND (reference sequence). Study-level results: The classifier reportedly diagnosed cytomegalovirus status with high sensitivity and specificity. Excluded were some V segments that proved indistinguishable, including TRBV6-2 and TRBV6-3. TCR beta V- and J-gene trimming was later associated with a missense DCLRE1C variant. Within a later analysis, the majority of CMV-associated TCR beta chains appeared HLA-restricted.

PCR primers comprised 60 Vbeta and 13 Jbeta primers. Method: immunoSEQ multiplex PCR; TCRdb's copy keeps in-frame clones and lacks some. The sample has about 180,000 clones, around four fifths seen once. Concerning this clone: The antigen is unknown.

This chain connects TRBV19 to TRBJ2-7; D perhaps matches TRBD1 (6 bases). The receptor's source is a woman aged 25 to 39 in good health and CMV-seronegative. What was sequenced was PBMCs. CDR3 DNA sequence: TGTGCCAGACCGGGACATATCGTCTACGAGCAGTACTTC. Translation: CARPGHIVYEQYF.